The entry below describes one T cell receptor (beta chain). Other nucleotide sequences in the sample specify the same CDR3. TCRdb keeps only in-frame clones here, not all; method: immunoSEQ multiplex PCR. The sample yields a few hundred thousand clones, 75% to 90% seen once. Germline assignment: CDR1 SGHRS and CDR2 YFSETQ. V gave up 0 bases and J gave up 2 bases; unmatched junction bases: 2. This CDR3 has 15 amino acids. This sample is part of a study of blood T cell repertoires in COVID-19. The source material was peripheral blood. This chain uses TRBV5-1 with TRBJ2-1; TRBD1 aligns across 7 bases. The TCR originated in a man in his fifties or sixties who had recovered from COVID-19. CDR3: CASSLGQGAYNEQFF. The CDR3 coding sequence is TGCGCCAGCAGCTTGGGACAGGGAGCCTACAATGAGCAGTTCTTC.